One T cell receptor beta chain is described in this entry. This specimen comes from a study of T cell changes during pregnancy in multiple sclerosis. TCRdb's copy holds only in-frame clones and misses some; the assay was immunoSEQ multiplex PCR. The sample contains 40,000 or so clones, roughly 90% of which appear only once. Per the germline V gene, CDR1 is SGHNT and CDR2 is YYREEE (reference sequence). The CDR3 spans 13 residues. Trimming removed 0 bases at V and 0 bases at J, with 3 bases between. The sequence came from a female donor with multiple sclerosis, enrolled in a pregnancy study. This sequence joins TRBV5-4 and TRBJ1-1; D is ambiguous. The material was CD8+ T cells from peripheral blood mononuclear cells, obtained before pregnancy. The CDR3 loop is CASSLGLNTEAFF. The CDR3 DNA follows: TGTGCCAGCAGCTTGGGGCTGAACACTGAAGCTTTCTTT.